Sequencing of this T cell receptor beta chain was carried out in a study of tumor-infiltrating lymphocytes in oesophageal squamous cell carcinoma. The CDR3 is 16 amino acids. CDR1 is SEHNR and CDR2 is FQNEAQ in the germline V gene (reference sequence). TCRdb reprocessed the PCR reads via MiXCR and lists one record per CDR3 protein. Of nearly 20,000 distinct CDR3 sequences in the sample, roughly 37% were seen once. Input material: blood. The TCR comes from a male donor with esophageal squamous cell carcinoma. The genes are TRBV7-9 and TRBJ1-1; 8 positions match TRBD1. The J call may be wrong; the DNA end is better matched by TRBJ1-3. Written as DNA, the CDR3 is TGTGCCAGCAGCTTAGGGCCCGGGACAGGAGGAAACACCATATATTTT. It encodes CASSLGPGTGGNTIYF.